This T cell receptor (beta chain) was identified in a study of T-cell memory formation after mild COVID-19. The TCR alpha and TCR beta cDNA libraries, bearing sample barcodes and UMIs, were generated by 5'RACE using constant-segment primers. TCRdb passed the 5' RACE reads through MiXCR, listing each CDR3 protein once. The sample lists about 620,000 distinct CDR3 sequences; around 17% were seen once. This clonotype turned up a few times. The target antigen is unknown. Study-level points and caveats: Certain responding clones were present in pre-infection memory, suggesting participation of cross-reactive memory. Shrinking CD4+ clones were chiefly CM and EM; CD8+ ones were chiefly EMRA.

The sequencing input was PBMCs or a T cell subset sorted from them (not recorded which). The clonotype comes from an adult woman who had mild COVID-19 (a few samples of this study predate the infection). Cell type and time point are not known.

CDR3 DNA sequence: TGCAGTGCGACCGAGGACAGCGTCTTCCGCACAGATACGCAGTATTTT. Its protein product is CSATEDSVFRTDTQYF. The chain employs TRBV20-1 and TRBJ2-3, with D possibly TRBD1 on 6 matching bases. V was clipped by 6 bases and J by 1 base, with 20 bases between them. Germline V gene lookup returns CDR1 DFQATT and CDR2 SNEGSKA (reference sequence). The CDR3 length is 16 residues.